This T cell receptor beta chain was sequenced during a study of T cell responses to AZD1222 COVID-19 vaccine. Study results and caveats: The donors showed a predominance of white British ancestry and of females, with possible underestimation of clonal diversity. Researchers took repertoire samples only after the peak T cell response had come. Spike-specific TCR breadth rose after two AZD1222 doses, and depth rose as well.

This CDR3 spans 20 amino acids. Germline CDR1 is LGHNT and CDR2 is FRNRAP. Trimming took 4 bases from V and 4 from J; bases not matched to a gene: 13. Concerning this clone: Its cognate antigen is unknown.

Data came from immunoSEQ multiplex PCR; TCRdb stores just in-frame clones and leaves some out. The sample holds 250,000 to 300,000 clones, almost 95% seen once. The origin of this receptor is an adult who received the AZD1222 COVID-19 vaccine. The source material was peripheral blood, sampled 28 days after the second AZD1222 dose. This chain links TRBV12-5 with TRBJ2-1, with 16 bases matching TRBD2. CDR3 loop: CASGSTGTSGGAGPYNEQFF. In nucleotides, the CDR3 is TGTGCTAGTGGTTCCACAGGGACTAGCGGGGGGGCCGGGCCGTACAATGAGCAGTTCTTC.